This passage covers 12 T cell receptor beta chains from one sample sequenced in a study of T cell clones after liver transplantation. Assay used: immunoSEQ multiplex PCR; TCRdb lists only in-frame clones, some missing. Of some 120,000 clones listed, less than 95% are singletons. Source: CD4+ T cells from blood, taken 12 months after liver transplant. All receptors come from a human patient who received a liver transplant. These T cells may partly come from the graft donor.

This rearrangement joins TRBV15 to TRBJ1-5; 10 positions match TRBD1. V gave up 6 bases and J gave up 1 base; unmatched junction bases: 9. Germline assignment: CDR1 LNHNV and CDR2 YYDKDF (reference sequence). The CDR3 sequence is 17 residues long. DNA of the CDR3: TGTGCCACCAGTTACGACAGGGGGCGAGGAAGCAATCAGCCCCAGCATTTT. This encodes CATSYDRGRGSNQPQHF.

V is TRBV5-1 and J is TRBJ2-5, with D uncertain. V gave up 4 bases and J gave up 2 bases, with 9 bases separating them. CDR1 and CDR2 (germline): SGHRS, YFSETQ. CDR3 length: 13 residues. The CDR3 region is CASSRTAQETQYF. As DNA, the CDR3 is TGCGCCAGCAGCAGAACAGCGCAAGAGACCCAGTACTTC.

The rearrangement uses TRBV7-9 and TRBJ1-1; D gene unclear. Germline CDR1 is SEHNR and CDR2 is FQNEAQ (reference sequence). The CDR3 has 14 residues. Trimming left V 5 bases short and J 0 bases short, with 10 bases between. The CDR3 DNA follows: TGTGCCAGCAGCCCCGATAGGGTGAACACTGAAGCTTTCTTT. This encodes CASSPDRVNTEAFF.

The CDR3: CASSLVGTANQPQHF. CDR3 in DNA: TGTGCCAGCAGCTTAGTAGGGACAGCCAATCAGCCCCAGCATTTT. The genes are TRBV7-8 and TRBJ1-5; 7 bases line up with TRBD1. Germline V gene sequence: CDR1 SGHVS, CDR2 FQNEAQ. The CDR3 is 15 residues long. With 1 base clipped from V and 3 bases from J, the junction kept 3 bases outside the gene matches.

The rearrangement links TRBV2 to TRBJ2-5; weak D call: TRBD1 (6 bases). V was pared by 3 bases and J by 5 bases, with 13 bases between. Germline CDR1 and CDR2: SNHLY and FYNNEI. CDR3 length: 14 residues. CDR3 region: CASSELRGGETQYF. CDR3 coding DNA: TGTGCCAGCAGTGAGCTCAGGGGCGGGGAGACCCAGTACTTC.

This clone was counted only a few times. The rearrangement uses TRBV29-1 and TRBJ2-2, with 13 positions matching TRBD2. From germline, CDR1 is SQVTM and CDR2 ANQGSEA. This CDR3 has 14 residues. V lost 8 bases, J lost 8 bases, and 8 bases stayed unmatched. The CDR3 protein is CSFRTSGSTGELFF. CDR3 nucleotides: TGCAGCTTTAGGACTAGCGGGAGTACGGGGGAGCTGTTTTTT.

CDR3 DNA: TGTGCCAGCCACAGGACGGGACAGGTATACGAGCAGTACTTC. This encodes CASHRTGQVYEQYF. The chain is built from TRBV27 and TRBJ2-7, with 8 bases fitting TRBD1. Per germline, CDR1 MNHEY and CDR2 SMNVEV (reference sequence). This CDR3 is 14 amino acids long. V trimming: 8 bases; J trimming: 4 bases; junction bases outside the gene matches: 10.

The chain joins TRBV7-6 to TRBJ2-7, with 16 bases aligning to TRBD2. This CDR3 comprises 19 residues. CDR1 SGHVS and CDR2 FNYEAQ come from the germline V gene. Trimming took 6 bases from V and 6 from J; bases not matched to a gene: 17. CDR3 coding DNA: TGTGCCAGCAGTTTGAAACCGGGACTAGCGGGAGGGCCAGTTTTCGAGCAGTACTTC. Translating gives CASSLKPGLAGGPVFEQYF. Combining the CDR3 with reference TRBV7-6 and TRBJ2-7 gives the whole variable domain GAGVSQSPRYKVTKRGQDVALRCDPISGHVSLYWYRQALGQGPEFLTYFNYEAQQDKSGLPNDRFSAERPEGSISTLTIQRTEQRDSAMYRCASSLKPGLAGGPVFEQYFGPGTRLTVT.

The chain combines TRBV10-1 with TRBJ1-1; TRBD1 is a possible D gene (5 bases). V gave up 0 bases and J gave up 4 bases, with 15 bases separating them. This CDR3 is 16 amino acids long. Germline values: CDR1 WNHNN, CDR2 SYGVQD (reference sequence). Here the CDR3 DNA reads TGCGCCAGCAGTGAGTCAGGCACGCTTGGGGGCACTGAAGCTTTCTTT. Translation gives CASSESGTLGGTEAFF.

The V and J genes are TRBV6-1 and TRBJ1-1; the D gene is possibly TRBD1 (6 bases). This CDR3 contains 17 residues. The germline V and J ends were trimmed by 2 bases and 3 bases, with 19 bases remaining between them. The germline V gene has CDR1 MNHNS and CDR2 SASEGT. CDR3 in amino acids: CASSELRGGAGDTEAFF. The CDR3 DNA is TGTGCCAGCAGTGAATTAAGGGGGGGCGCCGGGGACACTGAAGCTTTCTTT.

The CDR3 loop reads CASNQGGNSGTEAFF. In DNA form, the CDR3 reads TGTGCCAGTAACCAGGGAGGCAACTCGGGGACTGAAGCTTTCTTT. The chain couples TRBV19 to TRBJ1-1, with D tentatively TRBD1 (5 bases). The V end was cut by 7 bases, the J end by 5 bases, with 20 bases between. This CDR3 spans 15 amino acids. CDR1 is LNHDA and CDR2 is SQIVND in the germline V gene (reference sequence).

This chain joins TRBV28 and TRBJ1-1; D is perhaps TRBD1 (5 bases). Trimming removed 6 bases from V and 8 bases from J, with 13 bases in between. Germline loops: CDR1 MDHEN, CDR2 SYDVKM. The CDR3 covers 12 residues. CDR3 nucleotide sequence: TGTGCCAGCAGACCCCGGGACCAAGAAGCTTTCTTT. It is translated as CASRPRDQEAFF.